This T cell receptor beta chain was found in a study of blood T cell repertoires in COVID-19. Study-wide background: COVID-19 samples collected from the United States, Italy and Spain covered acute and convalescent phases. T cells, B-cell-depleted T cells, or PBMCs provided the cDNA or gDNA that served as material.

The V and J ends lost 0 bases and 1 base respectively, with 13 bases between them. The CDR3 extends over 17 amino acids. In germline, CDR1 is SGDLS, CDR2 YYNGEE. Some clones are missing from TCRdb's copy, which holds only in-frame ones; the method was immunoSEQ multiplex PCR. Of 320,000 or so clones in the sample, more than 75% are singletons; the top ten hold about 0.93%. The chain uses TRBV9 and TRBJ2-2, with D perhaps matching TRBD1 (5 bases). The sequencing sample was made of PBMCs or T cells enriched from blood (not recorded which). The TCR comes from a woman aged 30 to 39 who had recovered from COVID-19. The CDR3 sequence is CASSVALSGWNTGELFF. The CDR3 DNA sequence: TGTGCCAGCAGCGTAGCTTTGTCAGGGTGGAACACCGGGGAGCTGTTTTTT.